The clone carrying this TCR beta chain is medium-sized by frequency. Germline assignment: CDR1 LNHDA and CDR2 SQIVND (reference sequence). CDR3 size: 15 residues. The data belong to a study of CD8 T cells in cerebrospinal fluid in Alzheimer's disease. TCRdb reanalyzed the 10x single-cell sequencing reads, giving one entry per CDR3 protein sequence and no DNA. This listing includes about 1,200 distinct CDR3 sequences. Input material: cerebrospinal fluid. The chain joins TRBV19 to TRBJ2-2; no DNA is available, so the TRBD2 call from TCRdb remains unchecked. The TCR comes from a human donor with Alzheimer's disease. This CDR3 is CASSGRAVITGELFF.